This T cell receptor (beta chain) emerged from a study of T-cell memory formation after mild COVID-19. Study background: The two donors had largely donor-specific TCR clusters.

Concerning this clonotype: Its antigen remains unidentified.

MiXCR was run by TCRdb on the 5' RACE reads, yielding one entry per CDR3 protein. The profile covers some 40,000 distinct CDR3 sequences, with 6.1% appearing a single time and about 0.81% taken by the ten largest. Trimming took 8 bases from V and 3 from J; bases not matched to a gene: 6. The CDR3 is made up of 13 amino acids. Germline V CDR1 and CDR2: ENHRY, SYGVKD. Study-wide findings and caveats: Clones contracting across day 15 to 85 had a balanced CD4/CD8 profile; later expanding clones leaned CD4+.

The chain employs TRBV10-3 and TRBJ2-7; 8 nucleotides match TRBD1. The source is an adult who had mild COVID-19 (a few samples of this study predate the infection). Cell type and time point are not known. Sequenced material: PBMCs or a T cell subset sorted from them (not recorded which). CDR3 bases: TGTGCCATCCAGGGGGCTGCTGACTACGAGCAGTACTTC. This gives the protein CAIQGAADYEQYF.